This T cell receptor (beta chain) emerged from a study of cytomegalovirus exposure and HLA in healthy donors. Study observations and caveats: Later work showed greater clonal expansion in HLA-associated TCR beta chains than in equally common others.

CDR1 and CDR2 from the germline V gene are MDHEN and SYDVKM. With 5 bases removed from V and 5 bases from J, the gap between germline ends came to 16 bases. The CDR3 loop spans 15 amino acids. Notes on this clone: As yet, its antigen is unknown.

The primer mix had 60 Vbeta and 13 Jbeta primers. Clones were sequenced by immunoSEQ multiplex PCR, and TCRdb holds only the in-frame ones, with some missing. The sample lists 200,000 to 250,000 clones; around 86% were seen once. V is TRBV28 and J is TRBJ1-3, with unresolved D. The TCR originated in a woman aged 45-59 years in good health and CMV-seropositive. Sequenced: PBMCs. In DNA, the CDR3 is TGTGCCAGCAGTACCCCACGGACTAGTCGAAACACCATATATTTT. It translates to CASSTPRTSRNTIYF. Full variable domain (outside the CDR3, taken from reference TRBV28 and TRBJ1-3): DVKVTQSSRYLVKRTGEKVFLECVQDMDHENMFWYRQDPGLGLRLIYFSYDVKMKEKGDIPEGYSVSREKKERFSLILESASTNQTSMYLCASSTPRTSRNTIYFGEGSWLTVV.